This T cell receptor (beta chain) was obtained from a study of blood T cells in healthy people across ages. This clonotype has just one count. It was with a sample-barcoded 5' primer and a J-beta primer mix that a second PCR of about 6 to 12 cycles was run. MiXCR, applied by TCRdb to the 5' RACE reads, yields one record per CDR3 protein. The data show about 900,000 distinct CDR3 sequences, with around 49% seen just once and around an eighth held by the top ten. This TCR derives from a man under 40 in good health. The material sequenced was blood.

CDR3 loop: CASSMAPGQVFPQHF. CDR3 DNA sequence: TGTGCCAGTAGTATGGCGCCGGGACAGGTTTTTCCCCAGCATTTT. V is TRBV19 and J is TRBJ1-5; 8 bases fit TRBD1. Germline assignment: CDR1 LNHDA and CDR2 SQIVND (reference sequence). V was clipped by 3 bases and J by 10 bases; unmatched bases: 11. The CDR3 is 15 amino acids.